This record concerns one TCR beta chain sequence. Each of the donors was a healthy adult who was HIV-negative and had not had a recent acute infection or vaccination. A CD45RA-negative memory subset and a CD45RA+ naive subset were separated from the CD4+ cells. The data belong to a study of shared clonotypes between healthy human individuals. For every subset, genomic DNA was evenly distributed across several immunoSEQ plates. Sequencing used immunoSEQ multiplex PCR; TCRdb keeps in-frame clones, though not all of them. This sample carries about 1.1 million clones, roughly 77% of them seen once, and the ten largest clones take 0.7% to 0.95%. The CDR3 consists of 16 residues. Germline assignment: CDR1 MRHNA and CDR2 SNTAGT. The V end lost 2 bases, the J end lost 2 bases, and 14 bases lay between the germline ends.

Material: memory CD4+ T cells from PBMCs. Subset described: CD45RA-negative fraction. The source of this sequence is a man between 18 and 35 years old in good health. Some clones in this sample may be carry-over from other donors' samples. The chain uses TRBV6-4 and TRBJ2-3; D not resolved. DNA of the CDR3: TGTGCCAGCAGTGACCATGCCAGTTCAGTCACAGATACGCAGTATTTT. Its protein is CASSDHASSVTDTQYF.